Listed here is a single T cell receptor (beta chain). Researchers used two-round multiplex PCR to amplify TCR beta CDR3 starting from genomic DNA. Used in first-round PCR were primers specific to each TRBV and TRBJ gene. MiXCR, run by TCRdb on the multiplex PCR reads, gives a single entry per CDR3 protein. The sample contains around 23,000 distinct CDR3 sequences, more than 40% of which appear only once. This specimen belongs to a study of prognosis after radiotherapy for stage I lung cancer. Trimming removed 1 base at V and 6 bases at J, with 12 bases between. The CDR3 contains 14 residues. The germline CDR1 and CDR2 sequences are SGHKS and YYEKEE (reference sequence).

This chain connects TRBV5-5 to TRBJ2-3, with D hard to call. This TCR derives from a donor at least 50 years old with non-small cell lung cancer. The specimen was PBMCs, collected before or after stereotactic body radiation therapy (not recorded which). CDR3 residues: CASSLRTEWDTQYF. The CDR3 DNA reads TGTGCCAGCAGCTTGCGAACGGAATGGGATACGCAGTATTTT.